These 24 T cell receptor beta chains came from one sample sequenced in a study of T cells in Graves' hyperthyroidism and ophthalmopathy. The CDR3 regions of TCR beta were amplified from RNA transcripts. First-round RT-PCR of the TCR CDR3 relied on the HTBI primer set. Using its own MiXCR run on the multiplex PCR reads, TCRdb lists one record per CDR3 protein. Of under 550,000 distinct CDR3 sequences in the sample, 15% to 20% were seen once. The sample consisted of blood. The receptors stem from a man aged 40-55 years with Graves' ophthalmopathy.

The V call is TRBV20-1, the J call TRBJ2-5; D gene uncertain. There are 13 residues in the CDR3. Germline CDR1 DFQATT, CDR2 SNEGSKA (reference sequence). Trimming pared 0 bases from V and 3 bases from J, leaving 8 bases between. CDR3 nucleotide sequence: TGCAGTGCTAGAGATCTTAGGGAAGAGACCCAGTACTTC. As protein: CSARDLREETQYF.

This rearrangement joins TRBV5-1 to TRBJ2-5; tentative D call: TRBD1 (6 bases). V shed 7 bases and J shed 2 bases, with 15 bases lying between them. In germline, CDR1 is SGHRS, CDR2 YFSETQ. The length of the CDR3 is 14 residues. The CDR3 protein is CASGAGQGQETQYF. CDR3 DNA: TGCGCCAGCGGTGCAGGGCAGGGGCAAGAGACCCAGTACTTC.

This clonotype was picked up a small number of times. The V gene is TRBV6-1, the J gene TRBJ2-3; no clear D. Germline CDR1 and CDR2: MNHNS and SASEGT. V gave up 0 bases and J gave up 6 bases, with 10 bases separating them. This CDR3 comprises 14 residues. The chain's CDR3 is CASSEAGDFDTQYF. The DNA of the CDR3 is TGTGCCAGCAGTGAAGCCGGTGATTTCGATACGCAGTATTTT.

This clonotype was counted at least ten times. This rearrangement joins TRBV5-8 to TRBJ2-5; D uncertain. V lost 5 bases and J lost 2, with 16 bases in between. Looked up from germline, CDR1 is SGHTS and CDR2 is YDEGEE. The CDR3 sequence is 15 residues long. The CDR3: CASRSPAEGQETQYF. The CDR3, as DNA: TGTGCCAGCAGATCTCCAGCAGAAGGTCAAGAGACCCAGTACTTC.

This clonotype occurred a few times. The V call is TRBV29-1, the J call TRBJ1-5; TRBD1 aligns across 7 bases. V lost 5 bases to trimming and J lost 4 bases; unmatched junction nucleotides: 2. The CDR3 has 12 residues. CDR1 and CDR2 from the germline V gene are SQVTM and ANQGSEA. CDR3 nucleotide sequence: TGCAGCGTTCGACAGGGAAATCAGCCCCAGCATTTT. Protein: CSVRQGNQPQHF.

This clonotype was recorded a few times. In DNA, the CDR3 is TGTGCCCTTCACGGAGGGGGCTACTCCTACGAGCAGTACTTC. This translates into CALHGGGYSYEQYF. The chain carries TRBV30 and TRBJ2-7; possible D gene TRBD1, 7 bases. The length of the CDR3 is 14 residues. V lost 8 bases and J 0 bases, leaving 17 bases between the germline ends. The germline CDR1 and CDR2 sequences are GTSNPN and SVGIG (reference sequence).

The CDR3 nucleotides read TGCAGTGCTAGAGATCAGAGGGCCGGGGCTCAGCCCCAGCATTTT. It is translated as CSARDQRAGAQPQHF. The rearrangement joins TRBV20-1 to TRBJ1-5, with TRBD1 as a possible D gene (5 bases). V gave up 0 bases and J gave up 6 bases, with 15 bases separating them. The CDR3 length is 15 residues. Per germline, CDR1 DFQATT and CDR2 SNEGSKA (reference sequence).

This clonotype was recorded a few times. The rearrangement uses TRBV7-9 and TRBJ2-1, with 13 bases lining up with TRBD2. The CDR3 loop spans 17 amino acids. Germline V lookup: CDR1 SEHNR, CDR2 FQNEAQ (reference sequence). The junction had 8 bases not matched to a gene; V was cut back by 6 bases and J by 3 bases. The CDR3 region has the DNA TGTGCCAGCAGTCAGACTAGCGGGGGGCTATTCTACAATGAGCAGTTCTTC. It codes for CASSQTSGGLFYNEQFF.

The V and J genes are TRBV6-1 and TRBJ2-5; 8 bases are shared with TRBD2. Germline V gene sequence: CDR1 MNHNS, CDR2 SASEGT. The V and J ends lost 6 bases and 5 bases, in that order; junction bases with no gene match: 17. The CDR3 extends over 17 amino acids. The CDR3 DNA reads as TGTGCCAGCAGCTCCTCCGGATACGGAGCGGGAGACGAGACCCAGTACTTC. Protein sequence: CASSSSGYGAGDETQYF.

The J gene is TRBJ2-3, the V gene TRBV19, with no clear D. CDR3 length: 14 residues. The V end was cut by 3 bases, the J end by 9 bases, with 16 bases between. The germline V gene encodes CDR1 LNHDA and CDR2 SQIVND (reference sequence). CDR3 region: CASSISWSLGTQYF. The CDR3 DNA reads as TGTGCCAGTAGTATCTCGTGGTCCCTCGGAACGCAGTATTTT.

The chain uses TRBV5-1 and TRBJ2-1; 9 bases align to TRBD2. Germline CDR1 SGHRS, CDR2 YFSETQ. There are 15 residues in the CDR3. V shed 5 bases, J shed 2 bases, and the junction held 5 bases outside the gene matches. In nucleotides, the CDR3 is TGCGCCAGCAGACCCTTAGCGGGGGCCTACAATGAGCAGTTCTTC. Residues: CASRPLAGAYNEQFF. Based on the CDR3 plus reference TRBV5-1 and TRBJ2-1, the full variable domain is KAGVTQTPRYLIKTRGQQVTLSCSPISGHRSVSWYQQTPGQGLQFLFEYFSETQRNKGNFPGRFSGRQFSNSRSEMNVSTLELGDSALYLCASRPLAGAYNEQFFGPGTRLTVL.

There are a few counts of this clonotype. V gene TRBV27 combines with J gene TRBJ2-7; no firm D call. Trimming removed 6 bases at V and 2 bases at J, with 14 bases between. The CDR3 loop spans 14 amino acids. In germline, CDR1 is MNHEY, CDR2 SMNVEV (reference sequence). For the CDR3, the DNA is TGTGCCAGCAGCTCGTTAAAAACGGCCTACGAGCAGTACTTC. Translating it yields CASSSLKTAYEQYF.

The chain carries TRBV27 and TRBJ1-2; D is uncertain. Between the trimmed V and J ends, which lost 0 bases and 1 base, there was a span of 15 bases. The CDR3 extends over 17 amino acids. The germline gives CDR1 MNHEY, CDR2 SMNVEV (reference sequence). The CDR3 protein is CASSLSGGRAVNYGYTF. The DNA for the CDR3 is TGTGCCAGCAGTTTATCGGGCGGGAGGGCGGTTAACTATGGCTACACCTTC.

This clonotype was counted only a few times. The chain is built from TRBV6-2 or TRBV6-3 and TRBJ1-6; 7 bases line up with TRBD1. Looked up from germline, CDR1 is MNHEY and CDR2 is SVGEGT. V was clipped by 5 bases and J by 7 bases; unmatched bases: 11. CDR3 length equals 16 residues. The CDR3 loop is CASSQKLSGGNSPLHF. The DNA for the CDR3 is TGTGCCAGCAGTCAAAAACTTTCAGGGGGGAATTCACCCCTCCACTTT.

This clonotype was seen many times. V is TRBV2 and J is TRBJ2-7, with TRBD1 identical over 7 bases. The germline CDR1 and CDR2 sequences are SNHLY and FYNNEI. This CDR3 contains 16 residues. Trimming cost V 5 bases and J 0 bases; bases outside gene matches: 10. The CDR3 loop is CASSRKDRTSSYEQYF. DNA of the CDR3: TGTGCCAGCAGTCGCAAGGACAGGACGTCCTCCTACGAGCAGTACTTC.

This clonotype was detected ten times or more. The rearrangement uses TRBV15 and TRBJ2-7; D remains ambiguous. Germline V gives CDR1 LNHNV, CDR2 YYDKDF (reference sequence). Deletions cut 1 base from V and 4 bases from J, with 11 bases between. The CDR3 covers 14 residues. This CDR3 reads CATSRGTDRYEQYF. The CDR3 coding sequence is TGTGCCACCAGCAGAGGGACGGATCGATACGAGCAGTACTTC.

The genes are TRBV12-3 or TRBV12-4 and TRBJ2-3; possible D gene TRBD1, 5 bases. The germline V and J ends were trimmed by 4 bases and 4 bases, with 21 bases remaining between them. This CDR3 comprises 17 residues. The CDR3 protein is CASSSKDIFSLADTQYF. The CDR3, as DNA: TGTGCCAGCAGTTCCAAGGACATTTTTAGTCTAGCAGATACGCAGTATTTT.

Ten or more counts support this clonotype. The chain combines TRBV28 with TRBJ2-1; TRBD1 or TRBD2 may be the D gene (6 bases each). The ends were cut back, 4 bases at V and 5 bases at J, with 15 bases in the middle. Germline V CDR1 and CDR2: MDHEN, SYDVKM. This CDR3 region has 15 residues. In DNA form, the CDR3 reads TGTGCCAGCAGTTCTACAGGGAGGTCCCACAATGAGCAGTTCTTC. Its translation is CASSSTGRSHNEQFF.

This clonotype has more than one count but fewer than ten. The chain recombines TRBV18 with TRBJ2-7; 7 nucleotides agree with TRBD1. The CDR3 has 16 amino acids. Germline lookup yields CDR1 KGHSH and CDR2 LQKENI. Unmatched junction bases numbered 6, after V lost 0 bases and J lost 1 base. The CDR3 bases are TGTGCCAGCTCACCACCGAGACAGGGTGGTTCCTACGAGCAGTACTTC. It encodes CASSPPRQGGSYEQYF.

This clonotype was seen at least ten times. The chain employs TRBV12-3 or TRBV12-4 and TRBJ2-7; 8 nucleotides align to TRBD1. J was trimmed by 2 bases and V by 5 bases; bases with no gene match: 5. This CDR3 comprises 14 residues. This chain's CDR3 is CASSTQGDPYEQYF. For the CDR3, the DNA is TGTGCCAGCAGTACACAGGGGGATCCCTACGAGCAGTACTTC.

This clonotype was seen ten or more times. This chain joins TRBV6-1 and TRBJ2-1, with D tentatively TRBD2 (5 bases). Germline values: CDR1 MNHNS, CDR2 SASEGT. V gave up 2 bases and J gave up 0 bases, with 14 bases separating them. The CDR3 spans 17 residues. The CDR3: CASSEFSRGSSYNEQFF. As DNA, the CDR3 is TGTGCCAGCAGTGAATTTAGTCGAGGGAGCTCCTACAATGAGCAGTTCTTC.

The chain carries TRBV28 and TRBJ1-5; possible D gene TRBD1, 6 bases. The V end lost 8 bases, the J end lost 3 bases, and 8 bases lay between the germline ends. Germline V gene lookup returns CDR1 MDHEN and CDR2 SYDVKM. The CDR3 contains 12 residues. The CDR3 spells CASGGLNQPQHF. The CDR3, as DNA: TGTGCCAGCGGGGGGCTCAATCAGCCCCAGCATTTT.

About this clonotype: A much larger clone sits a single nucleotide away, making a read error possible. The chain has TRBV12-3 or TRBV12-4 and TRBJ2-3; TRBD2 is a possible D gene (5 bases). With 3 bases removed from V and 2 bases from J, the gap between germline ends came to 12 bases. This CDR3 contains 15 residues. CDR3 sequence reads: CASSFLSGITDTQYF. CDR3 sequence (DNA): TGTGCCAGCAGTTTCCTATCGGGGATCACAGATACGCAGTATTTT.

This chain connects TRBV12-3 or TRBV12-4 to TRBJ1-3, with 8 bases matching TRBD1. The J segment lost 0 bases and the V segment lost 6 bases, leaving 4 bases of the junction unmatched. This CDR3 comprises 15 residues. The CDR3: CASRHTGGSGNTIYF. CDR3 DNA: TGTGCCAGCAGACATACAGGGGGCTCTGGAAACACCATATATTTT.